The rows below give T cell receptor beta chains drawn from one sample of a study of blood T cell repertoires in COVID-19. Method: immunoSEQ multiplex PCR; TCRdb's copy keeps in-frame clones and lacks some. This sample has 400,000 to 550,000 clones, with roughly 90% found just once. Sequenced input: peripheral blood. The origin of the receptors is a woman in her 30s with acute or convalescent COVID-19. The CDR3 runs from the conserved cysteine through the conserved F or W. The D gene is left open where the match is weak. Clone size is shown for a subset of rows, as once, few, many or a class of expanded clone.

V: TRBV28
J: TRBJ2-2
size: -
D: TRBD2
DNA: TGTGCCAGCAGTGGAATGGGACTAGCGTTCACCGGGGAGCTGTTTTTT
CDR3: CASSGMGLAFTGELFF

V: TRBV3-1/TRBV3-2
J: TRBJ2-7
size: -
D: -
DNA: TGTGCCAGCAGCGCCCGCCAAACTCCCGCATCCTACGAGCAGTACTTC
CDR3: CASSARQTPASYEQYF

V: TRBV19
J: TRBJ1-2
size: -
D: TRBD1
DNA: TGTGCCAGTAGTGCTCGGTCGGGACAGGGCAACTATGGCTACACCTTC
CDR3: CASSARSGQGNYGYTF

V: TRBV28
J: TRBJ2-3
size: -
D: -
DNA: TGTGCCAGCACCTCTGCACCAGGTTACACAGATACGCAGTATTTT
CDR3: CASTSAPGYTDTQYF

V: TRBV18
J: TRBJ2-5
size: -
D: TRBD1
DNA: TGTGCCAGCTCACCGAGGGACAGACAAGAGACCCAGTACTTC
CDR3: CASSPRDRQETQYF

V: TRBV23-1
J: TRBJ2-2
size: -
D: -
DNA: TGCGCCAGCAGTCAATCGAGGAAGCTGTTTTTT
CDR3: CASSQSRKLFF

V: TRBV2
J: TRBJ1-6
size: many
D: -
DNA: TGTGCCAGCAGTGGGCAACAGGGATTAAATTCACCCCTCCACTTT
CDR3: CASSGQQGLNSPLHF

V: TRBV15
J: TRBJ2-7
size: -
D: -
DNA: TGTGCCACCAGCAGAGATCGCTCCGGCGAGCAGTACTTC
CDR3: CATSRDRSGEQYF

V: TRBV7-6
J: TRBJ2-2
size: once
D: TRBD2
DNA: TGTGCCAGCAGCCAGCGGGGCACCGGGGAGCTGTTTTTT
CDR3: CASSQRGTGELFF

V: TRBV6-5
J: TRBJ2-5
size: once
D: -
DNA: TGTGCCAGCAGTTACTCCGCCGGGCAAGAGACCCAGTACTTC
CDR3: CASSYSAGQETQYF

V: TRBV6-6
J: TRBJ1-1
size: -
D: -
DNA: TGTGCCAGCAGTTCTCAGGATGCCGGAGCTTTCTTT
CDR3: CASSSQDAGAFF

V: TRBV29-1
J: TRBJ1-1
size: -
D: -
DNA: TGCAGCGTTGAGGGGGACCGGGGGGTCAGCGCTGAAGCTTTCTTT
CDR3: CSVEGDRGVSAEAFF

V: TRBV12-3/TRBV12-4
J: TRBJ2-1
size: -
D: -
DNA: TGTGCCAGCAGTTTAGGAGGTGAGCAGTTCTTC
CDR3: CASSLGGEQFF

V: TRBV18
J: TRBJ2-7
size: -
D: TRBD1
DNA: TGTGCCAGCTCACCCGGGACAGTTGGGTCCTACGAGCAGTACTTC
CDR3: CASSPGTVGSYEQYF

V: TRBV27
J: TRBJ2-1
size: -
D: TRBD1
DNA: TGTGCCAGCAGTTCAGAAACCCGGACAGGGAGCCATGAGCAGTTCTTC
CDR3: CASSSETRTGSHEQFF

V: TRBV5-6
J: TRBJ2-3
size: -
D: TRBD2
DNA: TGTGCCAGCAGCACGCCTAGCGGGGGGACAGATACGCAGTATTTT
CDR3: CASSTPSGGTDTQYF

V: TRBV7-3
J: TRBJ2-2
size: -
D: TRBD2
DNA: TGTGCCAGCAGCAAGGGACTAGCGGGGGGAACTGCGAACACCAGGGAGCTGTTTTTT
CDR3: CASSKGLAGGTANTRELFF

V: TRBV12-3/TRBV12-4
J: TRBJ1-6
size: -
D: TRBD1
DNA: TGTGCCAGGGTTCGAGGACAGGGAAGAGCCCTCCACTTT
CDR3: CARVRGQGRALHF

V: TRBV28
J: TRBJ1-1
size: -
D: TRBD1
DNA: TGTGCCAGCAGACTGGGACAGGAGATCACTGAAGCTTTCTTT
CDR3: CASRLGQEITEAFF

V: TRBV20-1
J: TRBJ1-2
size: few
D: -
DNA: TGCAGTGCTAGTCATTTTGATGGCTACACCTTC
CDR3: CSASHFDGYTF

V: TRBV24-1
J: TRBJ2-2
size: -
D: TRBD2
DNA: TGTGCCACCAGTGATTTGAATGCGGGGGGGCCCCGGGACACCGGGGAGCTGTTTTTT
CDR3: CATSDLNAGGPRDTGELFF

V: TRBV19
J: TRBJ2-5
size: -
D: -
DNA: TGTGCCAGTAGTATAATAGGGGAAGGACAAGAGACCCAGTACTTC
CDR3: CASSIIGEGQETQYF

V: TRBV21-1
J: TRBJ1-5
size: -
D: -
DNA: TGTGCCAGCAACGCCGACAGGGAGGGCAATCAGCCCCAGCATTTT
CDR3: CASNADREGNQPQHF

V: TRBV9
J: TRBJ2-6
size: -
D: -
DNA: TGTGCCAGCAGCGCAACAGGAATCTCTGGGGCCAACGTCCTGACTTTC
CDR3: CASSATGISGANVLTF

V: TRBV25-1
J: TRBJ2-7
size: -
D: TRBD1
DNA: TGTGCCAGCAGCAGCACAGGGGTTAGCTACGAGCAGTACTTC
CDR3: CASSSTGVSYEQYF

V: TRBV5-1
J: TRBJ2-1
size: -
D: TRBD2
DNA: TGCGCCAGCAGCCACCTGACTAGCGGGGGGGCTTTGGAGCAGTTCTTC
CDR3: CASSHLTSGGALEQFF

V: TRBV5-1
J: TRBJ1-2
size: -
D: TRBD1
DNA: TGCGCCAGCAGACAAGCTACAGGGGAGGGCTACACCTTC
CDR3: CASRQATGEGYTF

V: TRBV5-1
J: TRBJ2-3
size: -
D: -
DNA: TGCGCCAGCAGCTTGGACTCCCTCGCAGATACGCAGTATTTT
CDR3: CASSLDSLADTQYF

V: TRBV6-5
J: TRBJ1-2
size: -
D: -
DNA: TGTGCCAGCAGCGCTACCAGGACAACCAACTATGGCTACACCTTC
CDR3: CASSATRTTNYGYTF

V: TRBV5-6
J: TRBJ2-1
size: -
D: TRBD2
DNA: TGTGCCAGCAGCTTTGAGGCGGGACTAGCGGGGGCCAGTGAGCAGTTCTTC
CDR3: CASSFEAGLAGASEQFF

V: TRBV6-1
J: TRBJ1-2
size: few
D: -
DNA: TGTGCCAGCAGTGAAAACAGGGCCGACTATGGCTACACCTTC
CDR3: CASSENRADYGYTF

V: TRBV28
J: TRBJ2-3
size: once
D: TRBD2
DNA: TGTGCCAGCAGTTTGGGCGGGGGGCTGACAGATACGCAGTATTTT
CDR3: CASSLGGGLTDTQYF

V: TRBV19
J: TRBJ2-7
size: once
D: -
DNA: TGTGCCAGTAGTATAGATCGGCAGGGTTCGGGCTACTCCTACGAGCAGTACTTC
CDR3: CASSIDRQGSGYSYEQYF

V: TRBV18
J: TRBJ1-1
size: -
D: -
DNA: TGTGCCAGCTCACCATTGAAGCCGGGCGCGGGAACTGAAGCTTTCTTT
CDR3: CASSPLKPGAGTEAFF

V: TRBV5-1
J: TRBJ2-3
size: -
D: -
DNA: TGCGCCAGCAGCGGCAAGACAGATACGCAGTATTTT
CDR3: CASSGKTDTQYF

V: TRBV23-1
J: TRBJ1-5
size: -
D: -
DNA: TGCGCCAGCAGCCTTATCTCCGACACCATCTTCAATCAGCCCCAGCATTTT
CDR3: CASSLISDTIFNQPQHF

V: TRBV6-5
J: TRBJ2-7
size: -
D: -
DNA: TGTGCCAGCAGTCCGGGGGACGAGCAGTACTTC
CDR3: CASSPGDEQYF

V: TRBV11-2
J: TRBJ2-5
size: -
D: TRBD1
DNA: TGTGCCAGCAGCTTAGATCAAAGCTCGACAGGGGGGGAGACCCAGTACTTC
CDR3: CASSLDQSSTGGETQYF

V: TRBV25-1
J: TRBJ1-1
size: -
D: TRBD1
DNA: TGTGCCAGCAGTCGACAGGGGCAATCGGTAGCTTTCTTT
CDR3: CASSRQGQSVAFF

V: TRBV14
J: TRBJ2-7
size: -
D: TRBD2
DNA: TGTGCCAGCAGCCAATTATCTAGCGGGGGTTACGAGCAGTACTTC
CDR3: CASSQLSSGGYEQYF

V: TRBV3-1/TRBV3-2
J: TRBJ1-2
size: -
D: -
DNA: TGTGCCAGCAGCCAAGATGGGCGGGGGGCGAGTGGCTACACCTTC
CDR3: CASSQDGRGASGYTF

V: TRBV4-1
J: TRBJ2-7
size: once
D: -
DNA: TGCGCCAGCAGCCAACCTTGGGGGGCCTACGAGCAGTACTTC
CDR3: CASSQPWGAYEQYF

V: TRBV18
J: TRBJ1-6
size: few
D: TRBD1
DNA: TGTGCCAGCTCACAAGTTCAGGGGGCTGGTTCACCCCTCCACTTT
CDR3: CASSQVQGAGSPLHF

V: TRBV29-1
J: TRBJ2-1
size: -
D: TRBD2
DNA: TGCAGCGCCGGATCGGGGGGTGCCTACAATGAGCAGTTCTTC
CDR3: CSAGSGGAYNEQFF

V: TRBV7-9
J: TRBJ2-7
size: -
D: -
DNA: TGTGCCAGCAGCTTAGATGGGCAGACCTACGAGCAGTACTTC
CDR3: CASSLDGQTYEQYF

V: TRBV15
J: TRBJ1-5
size: -
D: TRBD1
DNA: TGTGCCACCAGCAGGAACAGGGGCGGCAATCAGCCCCAGCATTTT
CDR3: CATSRNRGGNQPQHF

V: TRBV11-2
J: TRBJ2-2
size: -
D: TRBD2
DNA: TGTGCCAGCAGCTTAGATCGAAGCGGGGGGTTCGGCGGGGAGCTGTTTTTT
CDR3: CASSLDRSGGFGGELFF

V: TRBV20-1
J: TRBJ1-2
size: -
D: -
DNA: TGCAGTGCTAGTACGTCGGACTATGGCTACACCTTC
CDR3: CSASTSDYGYTF

V: TRBV14
J: TRBJ1-2
size: few
D: -
DNA: TGTGCCAGCAGCCAAAAGGGGCCTAACTATGGCTACACCTTC
CDR3: CASSQKGPNYGYTF

V: TRBV30
J: TRBJ2-7
size: -
D: TRBD1
DNA: TGTGCCTTGGGACAGAACACCTACGAGCAGTACTTC
CDR3: CALGQNTYEQYF

V: TRBV7-3
J: TRBJ1-6
size: few
D: -
DNA: TGTGCCAGCAGCCAGACAAATTCACCCCTCCACTTT
CDR3: CASSQTNSPLHF

V: TRBV2
J: TRBJ1-6
size: few
D: TRBD1
DNA: TGTGCCAGCAGTGAGAGACAGGGCTCCTATAATTCACCCCTCCACTTT
CDR3: CASSERQGSYNSPLHF

V: TRBV7-9
J: TRBJ2-7
size: -
D: TRBD1
DNA: TGTGCCAGCAGCTTATCTAGGGGGCCAGCCGAGCAGTACTTC
CDR3: CASSLSRGPAEQYF

V: TRBV19
J: TRBJ1-6
size: few
D: -
DNA: TGTGCCAGTAGGGAGGGGAGTAATTCACCCCTCCACTTT
CDR3: CASREGSNSPLHF

V: TRBV11-2
J: TRBJ2-6
size: -
D: TRBD1
DNA: TGTGCCAGCAAAAATCTGCAGGACAGGGGGCTGTCTGGGGCCAACGTCCTGACTTTC
CDR3: CASKNLQDRGLSGANVLTF

V: TRBV5-1
J: TRBJ1-1
size: -
D: -
DNA: TGCGCCAGCAGCTCGGGAGGTGGCATGAACACTGAAGCTTTCTTT
CDR3: CASSSGGGMNTEAFF

V: TRBV2
J: TRBJ2-6
size: -
D: -
DNA: TGTGCCAGGAGACAGTCTGGGGCCAACGTCCTGACTTTC
CDR3: CARRQSGANVLTF

V: TRBV7-8
J: TRBJ2-3
size: -
D: TRBD2
DNA: TGTGCCAGCACGACTAGCGGGCGGTTCTCCGATACGCAGTATTTT
CDR3: CASTTSGRFSDTQYF

V: TRBV20-1
J: TRBJ2-5
size: -
D: -
DNA: TGCAGTGCCTTATACCAAGAGACCCAGTACTTC
CDR3: CSALYQETQYF

V: TRBV7-2
J: TRBJ2-1
size: -
D: -
DNA: TGTGCCAGCAGCTTAGCTATAGCTTCGCACAATGAGCAGTTCTTC
CDR3: CASSLAIASHNEQFF